The 19 T cell receptor beta chains below were found in one sample sequenced in a study of cytomegalovirus exposure and HLA in healthy donors. PCR used 60 Vbeta primers and 13 Jbeta primers. The data were produced by immunoSEQ multiplex PCR, yet TCRdb's version contains in-frame clones alone and is incomplete. This repertoire includes around 150,000 clones. Sequenced material: PBMCs. These receptors originate from a woman aged 55-70 years in good health and CMV-seronegative.

The CDR3: CASSPLQVDYGYTF. The CDR3 DNA sequence: TGTGCCAGCTCACCACTGCAGGTCGACTATGGCTACACCTTC. The V gene is TRBV18, the J gene TRBJ1-2; D unresolved. The CDR3 covers 14 residues. The ends were cut back, 1 base at V and 3 bases at J, with 9 bases in the middle. Germline CDR1 reads KGHSH; CDR2 reads LQKENI.

V usage is TRBV6-6 and J usage is TRBJ2-1; D is ambiguous. Germline assignment: CDR1 MNHNY and CDR2 SVGAGI (reference sequence). V was cut by 2 bases and J by 0 bases, with 5 bases left in between. This CDR3 contains 14 residues. The DNA for the CDR3 is TGTGCCAGCAGTTACGTGAGCTCCTACAATGAGCAGTTCTTC. Its protein is CASSYVSSYNEQFF.

CDR3 sequence reads: CASRVDRGDTIYF. The DNA for the CDR3 is TGTGCCAGCAGAGTCGACAGGGGTGACACCATATATTTT. The rearrangement joins TRBV2 to TRBJ1-3, with TRBD1 matching 8 bases. This CDR3 region has 13 residues. V was clipped by 6 bases and J by 8 bases; unmatched bases: 6. Germline loops: CDR1 SNHLY, CDR2 FYNNEI.

V and J are TRBV18 and TRBJ1-1; 9 bases agree with TRBD1. J lost 9 bases, V lost 3 bases, and 5 bases had no gene match. From germline, CDR1 is KGHSH and CDR2 LQKENI. The CDR3 runs to 13 residues. The CDR3 sequence: CASSPGTGLKAFF. The CDR3 DNA is TGTGCCAGCTCACCCGGGACAGGGCTGAAAGCTTTCTTT. Based on the CDR3 plus reference TRBV18 and TRBJ1-1, the full variable domain is NAGVMQNPRHLVRRRGQEARLRCSPMKGHSHVYWYRQLPEEGLKFMVYLQKENIIDESGMPKERFSAEFPKEGPSILRIQQVVRGDSAAYFCASSPGTGLKAFFGQGTRLTVV.

V usage is TRBV18 and J usage is TRBJ1-2; D is perhaps TRBD1 (6 bases). The V end was cut by 0 bases, the J end by 0 bases, with 17 bases between. From germline, CDR1 is KGHSH and CDR2 LQKENI. The CDR3 totals 18 residues. The CDR3 loop reads CASSPPDSLTRANYGYTF. CDR3 coding DNA: TGTGCCAGCTCACCACCGGACAGTTTAACCCGAGCTAACTATGGCTACACCTTC.

This sequence joins TRBV25-1 and TRBJ2-2; D is perhaps TRBD1 (5 bases). Germline V gives CDR1 MGHDK, CDR2 SYGVNS. Deletions cut 5 bases from V and 7 bases from J, with 14 bases between. The CDR3 has 14 residues. Here the CDR3 reads CASSSLGRDGELFF. In DNA form, the CDR3 reads TGTGCCAGCAGTTCCTTGGGGCGCGACGGGGAGCTGTTTTTT.

The CDR3 protein is CASSSGGTGYTEAFF. The CDR3 DNA sequence: TGTGCCAGCAGCTCCGGGGGGACAGGATACACTGAAGCTTTCTTT. The chain recombines TRBV7-9 with TRBJ1-1, with TRBD1 matching over 8 bases. Losses at the gene ends were 4 bases for V and 3 bases for J; bases not matched to a gene: 7. Germline assignment: CDR1 SEHNR and CDR2 FQNEAQ (reference sequence). CDR3 size: 15 residues.

A remark on this clone: The identical CDR3 is also encoded by other nucleotide sequences in the sample. The chain is built from TRBV27 and TRBJ1-2, with TRBD1 as a possible D gene (6 bases). The V end lost 5 bases, the J end lost 5 bases, and 21 bases lay between the germline ends. Germline values: CDR1 MNHEY, CDR2 SMNVEV (reference sequence). The CDR3 loop spans 16 amino acids. CDR3 protein: CASSPRWGGAGYGYTF. CDR3 sequence (DNA): TGTGCCAGCAGTCCCCGTTGGGGGGGCGCGGGGTATGGCTACACCTTC.

The rearrangement joins TRBV7-2 to TRBJ2-6; TRBD1 matches at 10 bases. V shed 7 bases and J 1 base; nucleotides not matched to a gene: 4. The CDR3 has 16 amino acids. Germline CDR1 reads SGHTA; CDR2 reads FQGNSA. CDR3 region: CASKTGGKSGANVLTF. CDR3 coding DNA: TGTGCCAGCAAGACAGGGGGCAAGTCTGGGGCCAACGTCCTGACTTTC.

The rearrangement links TRBV7-9 to TRBJ2-1; no definite D call. Trimming left V 0 bases short and J 8 bases short, with 8 bases between. The length of the CDR3 is 13 residues. Germline V gene data show CDR1 as SEHNR and CDR2 as FQNEAQ (reference sequence). CDR3 sequence: CASSLAGLYEQFF. CDR3 DNA: TGTGCCAGCAGCTTAGCTGGGCTCTATGAGCAGTTCTTC.

This rearrangement joins TRBV18 to TRBJ2-5, with no clear D. V was shortened by 3 bases and J by 5 bases, with 13 bases between the two germline ends. Per the germline V gene, CDR1 is KGHSH and CDR2 is LQKENI. The CDR3 spans 14 residues. DNA for the CDR3: TGTGCCAGCTCACCGATTGCCCCCGGGGAGACCCAGTACTTC. Amino acids: CASSPIAPGETQYF.

The chain uses TRBV2 and TRBJ2-3; 7 nucleotides align to TRBD2. This CDR3 comprises 15 residues. CDR1 and CDR2 from the germline V gene are SNHLY and FYNNEI. Unmatched junction bases numbered 2, after V lost 0 bases and J lost 2 bases. The CDR3 protein is CASSEAGGLTDTQYF. CDR3 bases: TGTGCCAGCAGTGAAGCGGGAGGGCTCACAGATACGCAGTATTTT. Using reference TRBV2 and TRBJ2-3 for the parts outside the CDR3, the full variable domain is EPEVTQTPSHQVTQMGQEVILRCVPISNHLYFYWYRQILGQKVEFLVSFYNNEISEKSEIFDDQFSVERPDGSNFTLKIRSTKLEDSAMYFCASSEAGGLTDTQYFGPGTRLTVL.

The CDR3 region is CASSSPSGGGSRDTQYF. Written as DNA, the CDR3 is TGCGCCAGCAGCTCACCTAGCGGAGGGGGATCTAGAGATACGCAGTATTTT. This rearrangement joins TRBV5-1 to TRBJ2-3; D is possibly TRBD2 (7 bases). The germline gives CDR1 SGHRS, CDR2 YFSETQ. The CDR3 consists of 17 residues. V shed 3 bases and J shed 5 bases, with 22 bases lying between them.

CDR3 nucleotide sequence: TGTGCCAGCAGCTTAACCCGACAGGATTGCTCTGGAAACACCATATATTTT. Its protein is CASSLTRQDCSGNTIYF. The chain joins TRBV7-3 to TRBJ1-3; TRBD1 might be the D (6 bases). Trimming took off 0 bases at V and 0 bases at J, with 12 bases between the two ends. The CDR3 runs to 17 residues. Germline values: CDR1 SGHTA, CDR2 FQGTGA. Based on the CDR3 plus reference TRBV7-3 and TRBJ1-3, the full variable domain is GAGVSQTPSNKVTEKGKYVELRCDPISGHTALYWYRQSLGQGPEFLIYFQGTGAADDSGLPNDRFFAVRPEGSVSTLKIQRTERGDSAVYLCASSLTRQDCSGNTIYFGEGSWLTVV.

The chain employs TRBV5-1 and TRBJ2-7; D possibly corresponds to TRBD1 (6 bases). This CDR3 has 14 amino acids. Per germline, CDR1 SGHRS and CDR2 YFSETQ. Trimming removed 5 bases at V and 1 base at J, with 13 bases between. This CDR3 is CASRLQGTSYEQYF. The CDR3 DNA reads as TGCGCCAGCAGACTACAGGGCACTTCCTACGAGCAGTACTTC.

This sequence joins TRBV5-4 and TRBJ1-3; TRBD1 is a possible D gene (5 bases). Germline lookup yields CDR1 SGHNT and CDR2 YYREEE (reference sequence). This CDR3 comprises 14 residues. The germline V and J ends were trimmed by 1 base and 9 bases, with 14 bases remaining between them. CDR3 sequence (DNA): TGTGCCAGCAGCTTGCCACAGGTCTTCAGCACCATATATTTT. It encodes CASSLPQVFSTIYF.

The CDR3 here is CASKGRRYNEQFF. CDR3 DNA sequence: TGTGCCAGCAAAGGGAGGAGGTACAATGAGCAGTTCTTC. The rearrangement uses TRBV27 and TRBJ2-1; D perhaps matches TRBD2 (6 bases). The CDR3 is 13 residues long. V lost 7 bases and J 4 bases, leaving 11 bases between the germline ends. The germline gives CDR1 MNHEY, CDR2 SMNVEV (reference sequence).

CDR3 in DNA: TGTGCCAGCAGTGTCGGGAGCGGCTACACCTTC. Its protein product is CASSVGSGYTF. The chain uses TRBV25-1 and TRBJ1-2; D is unclear. The CDR3 is made up of 11 amino acids. Germline CDR1 and CDR2: MGHDK and SYGVNS. Trimming took 4 bases from V and 8 from J, leaving 8 bases between them.

The V and J genes are TRBV7-7 and TRBJ2-2, with a possible D match to TRBD2 (6 bases). The CDR3 has 15 residues. V was shortened by 4 bases and J by 3 bases, with 12 bases between the two germline ends. Germline V gives CDR1 SSHAT, CDR2 FNYEAQ (reference sequence). CDR3 sequence reads: CASSSGTSHTGELFF. CDR3 bases: TGTGCCAGCAGCTCCGGGACTTCACACACCGGGGAGCTGTTTTTT.